This T cell receptor beta chain came from a study of T cell responses to AZD1222 COVID-19 vaccine. Only in-frame clones appear in the TCRdb table, and some are missing; sequencing was by immunoSEQ multiplex PCR. Of approximately 150,000 clones in the sample, 85% to 90% were seen once. General study points: Most donors were white British and more were female, and clonal diversity was possibly underestimated. Recipients of two AZD1222 doses showed rising Spike-specific TCR breadth and depth.

Of note for this clone: The antigen remains unidentified. Other nucleotide sequences from this sample produce the same CDR3.

The CDR3 spans 14 residues. CDR1 is MDHEN and CDR2 is SYDVKM in the germline V gene. Trimming removed 3 bases from V and 1 base from J, with 7 bases in between. The chain joins TRBV28 to TRBJ1-5; D not resolved. The sequenced sample was peripheral blood, obtained 28 days after the second dose of the MenACWY control vaccine. The sequence derives from an adult who received the MenACWY meningococcal vaccine as a control. The CDR3, as DNA: TGTGCCAGCAGTTTTGGACGAAGCAATCAGCCCCAGCATTTT. This codes for CASSFGRSNQPQHF.